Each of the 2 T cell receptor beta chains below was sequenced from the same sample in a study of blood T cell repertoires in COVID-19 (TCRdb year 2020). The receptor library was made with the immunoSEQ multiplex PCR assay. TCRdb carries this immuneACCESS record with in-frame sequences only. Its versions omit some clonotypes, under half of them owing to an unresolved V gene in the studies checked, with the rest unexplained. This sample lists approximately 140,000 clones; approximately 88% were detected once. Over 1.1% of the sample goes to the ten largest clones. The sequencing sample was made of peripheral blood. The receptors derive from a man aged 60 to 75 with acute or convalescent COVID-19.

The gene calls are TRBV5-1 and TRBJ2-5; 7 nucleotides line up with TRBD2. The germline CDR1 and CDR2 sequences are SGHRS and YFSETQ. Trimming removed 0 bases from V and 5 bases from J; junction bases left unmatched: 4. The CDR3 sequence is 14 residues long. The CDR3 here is CASSLGAGLETQYF. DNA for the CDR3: TGCGCCAGCAGCTTGGGAGCGGGACTGGAGACCCAGTACTTC.

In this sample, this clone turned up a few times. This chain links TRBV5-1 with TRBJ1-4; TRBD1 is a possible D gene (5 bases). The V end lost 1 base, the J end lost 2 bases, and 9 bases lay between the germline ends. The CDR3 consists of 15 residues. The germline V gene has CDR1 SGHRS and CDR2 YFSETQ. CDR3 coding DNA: TGCGCCAGCAGCTTGATCGGGGGGACTAATGAAAAACTGTTTTTT. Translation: CASSLIGGTNEKLFF. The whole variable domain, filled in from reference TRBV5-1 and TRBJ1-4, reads KAGVTQTPRYLIKTRGQQVTLSCSPISGHRSVSWYQQTPGQGLQFLFEYFSETQRNKGNFPGRFSGRQFSNSRSEMNVSTLELGDSALYLCASSLIGGTNEKLFFGSGTQLSVL.